This TCR beta chain was captured in a study of T cell repertoires and HLA-DP antigens. The wider study: CD4+ T cells were cocultured with HeLa cells expressing HLA-DP.

Method: immunoSEQ multiplex PCR; TCRdb's copy keeps in-frame clones and lacks some. The sample holds around 90,000 clones, approximately 89% seen once. About this clone itself: Its antigen is undetermined.

Germline V CDR1 and CDR2: MNHNS, SASEGT. This CDR3 has 15 residues. Deletions cut 3 bases from V and 0 bases from J, with 9 bases between. This TCR was recovered from a man aged 45 to 65 in good health and CMV-seronegative. Sequences were obtained from CD4+ T cells from PBMCs. V and J are TRBV6-1 and TRBJ1-3; no clear D. CDR3 bases: TGTGCCAGCAGTGACTTACCCAACTCTGGAAACACCATATATTTT. The encoded protein is CASSDLPNSGNTIYF.